The present entry profiles one T cell receptor (beta chain) with its context. As yet, its antigen is unknown. Original processing notes: Treg pools: approximately 60,000 distinct patient, some 90,000 donor TCRbeta sequences. Method: immunoSEQ multiplex PCR; TCRdb's copy keeps in-frame clones and lacks some. The DNA gave D and trimming, while V, J and clone size come from that table. The data hold over 20,000 clones, with nearly 95% observed a single time. Sorted regulatory T cells were CD4-positive, CD25-high and CD127-low or negative. The V end was cut by 5 bases, the J end by 2 bases, with 15 bases between. The germline V gene encodes CDR1 SGHTA and CDR2 FQGNSA. The CDR3 runs 15 residues. This sample was taken from a study of B cell selection in AIRE deficiency. Notes on the study in general: About 30.6% of healthy-shared Treg sequences were found among patient Tconv cells.

J is TRBJ1-2 and V is TRBV7-2; D is uncertain. The receptor was isolated from a human donor in good health. Material: CD4+CD25+ Tregs sorted from PBMCs. DNA of the CDR3: TGTGCCAGCAGCCTAGGGAACGCGGTGAACTATGGCTACACCTTC. It specifies CASSLGNAVNYGYTF.